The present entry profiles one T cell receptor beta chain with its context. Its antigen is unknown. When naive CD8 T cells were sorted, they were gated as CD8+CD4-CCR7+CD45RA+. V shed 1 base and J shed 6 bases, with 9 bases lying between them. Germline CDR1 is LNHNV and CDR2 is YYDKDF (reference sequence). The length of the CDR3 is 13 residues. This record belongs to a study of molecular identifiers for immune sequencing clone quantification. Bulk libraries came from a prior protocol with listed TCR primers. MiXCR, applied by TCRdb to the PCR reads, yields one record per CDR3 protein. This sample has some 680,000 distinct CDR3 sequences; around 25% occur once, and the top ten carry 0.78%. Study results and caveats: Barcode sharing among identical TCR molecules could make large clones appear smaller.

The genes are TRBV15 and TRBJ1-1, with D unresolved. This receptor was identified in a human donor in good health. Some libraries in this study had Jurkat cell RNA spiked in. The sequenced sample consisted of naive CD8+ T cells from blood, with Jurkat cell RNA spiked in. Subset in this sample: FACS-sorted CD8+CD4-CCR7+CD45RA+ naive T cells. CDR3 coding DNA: TGTGCCACCAGCAGAGGTCGTGGGGCTGAAGCTTTCTTT. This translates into CATSRGRGAEAFF.